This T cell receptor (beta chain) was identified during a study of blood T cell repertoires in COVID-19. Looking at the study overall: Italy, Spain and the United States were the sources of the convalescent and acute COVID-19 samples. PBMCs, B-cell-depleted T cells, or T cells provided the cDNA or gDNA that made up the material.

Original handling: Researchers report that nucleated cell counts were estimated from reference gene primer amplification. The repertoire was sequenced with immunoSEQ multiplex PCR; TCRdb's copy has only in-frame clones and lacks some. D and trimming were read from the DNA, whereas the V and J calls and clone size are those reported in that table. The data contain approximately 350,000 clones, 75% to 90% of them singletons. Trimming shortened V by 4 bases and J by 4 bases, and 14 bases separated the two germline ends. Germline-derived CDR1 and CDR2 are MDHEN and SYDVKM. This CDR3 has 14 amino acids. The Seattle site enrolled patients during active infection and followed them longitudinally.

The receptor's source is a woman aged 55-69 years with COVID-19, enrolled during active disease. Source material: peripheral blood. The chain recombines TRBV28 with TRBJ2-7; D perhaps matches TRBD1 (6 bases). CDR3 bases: TGTGCCAGCAGTTCGACAGGTACCGATTACGAGCAGTACTTC. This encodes CASSSTGTDYEQYF.